This is a list of T cell receptor beta chains from one sample in a study of T cell repertoires in cytomegalovirus infection. TCRdb reprocessed the reads via MiXCR and lists one record per CDR3 protein. Of over 200,000 distinct CDR3 sequences in the sample, around 13% were seen once. What was sequenced was PBMCs. Receptors originate from a human donor in good health (CMV status not recorded). Some clones in this sample may be carry-over from other donors' samples. CDR3s include the opening cysteine and the closing phenylalanine or tryptophan.

cdr3_aa,v_call
CSASFNEQFF,TRBV20-1
CASSTRQGPYEQYF,TRBV4-1
CASSALGAYEQYF,TRBV6-1
CASSSGPIGTQYF,TRBV6-2/TRBV6-3
CASNGRGNTEAFF,TRBV4-2
CASSLLGGLSTGELFF,TRBV5-8
CSVVPNTGELFF,TRBV29-1
CASSWTPTDEQFF,TRBV7-9
CASSPVLADYTDTQYF,TRBV18
CASSPGGTGGYTEAFF,TRBV5-1
CASSLDRDRGSGEQFF,TRBV11-2
CASSLDGRSGNTIYF,TRBV7-9
CASSQDGNGYNQPQHF,TRBV14
CASSSPVDDWSTNEKLFF,TRBV28
CSASGLRGLYQETQYF,TRBV29-1
CASSFLSNYGYTF,TRBV12-3/TRBV12-4
CASSPPLARNEQFF,TRBV6-2/TRBV6-3
CASSVGTGGAYEQYF,TRBV7-6
CASSLFPSGVRETQYF,TRBV5-1
CASSLSGFTGELFF,TRBV3-1
CSVEEHRSRYEQYF,TRBV29-1
CASSYSLYWLGLFF,TRBV6-2/TRBV6-3
CASSVDRAQPQHF,TRBV6-4
CASRRTGTQHF,TRBV6-1
CASSPNQGVGTGELFF,TRBV7-2
CASSYSGLAALGNEQFF,TRBV6-2/TRBV6-3
CASSPQGLEIGPMRYTF,TRBV7-2
CASSLSGAGNTEAFF,TRBV7-8
CASSLEGGSRFYGYTF,TRBV7-2
CSALRGAGGETQYF,TRBV29-1
CSAGGAVDREQFF,TRBV20-1
CSVEGGEAPSRYNEQFF,TRBV29-1
CASRPDQNYGYTF,TRBV28
CSAMRSFGQNTEAFF,TRBV29-1
CSAAGLADHEQYF,TRBV20-1
CASSTSTGPSYEQYF,TRBV11-2
CASKLQDTQYF,TRBV6-1
CASLKGDGPSGANVLTF,TRBV18
CASSLIPMTGFGTEAFF,TRBV7-3
CARRQEPNTEAFF,TRBV2
CASSFGKGREKLFF,TRBV28
CASSPGLAGPFDTQYF,TRBV7-2
CSVGQSQETQYF,TRBV29-1
CASSPPTGYTEAFF,TRBV7-9
CASSLVIRGPGELFF,TRBV7-2
CASRDSLRETQYF,TRBV28
CSVDTLGTEPQETQYF,TRBV29-1
CASRPGLYNEQFF,TRBV7-9
CASSLPAGQGTGYTF,TRBV28
CASSLRDGAEAFF,TRBV7-2
CASSHGLGYNEQFF,TRBV7-8
CASRKDPTGNTEAFF,TRBV7-9
CASSLRHTDLYSNQPQHF,TRBV12-3/TRBV12-4